This entry is about one T cell receptor (beta chain). Antigen specificity is unknown. V was pared by 6 bases and J by 1 base, with 12 bases between. In germline, CDR1 is LGHDT, CDR2 YNNKEL (reference sequence). This CDR3 is built from 14 residues. Then a second PCR, running roughly 7 to 11 cycles, was carried out with a sample-barcoded 5' primer and a J-beta primer mix. TCRdb fed the 5' RACE reads into MiXCR, producing one record per CDR3 protein. The sample lists 800,000 to 900,000 distinct CDR3 sequences; about 59% were seen once. These data originate in a study of blood T cells in healthy people across ages. Notes on the study in general: Shifts in expanded clonotypes may have been confounded by donor CMV status, which was unknown. When set beside aged donors, long-lived donors presented more naive CD4+ cells and higher diversity.

Sequenced material: blood. The receptor was isolated from a man aged 25 to 45 in good health. The gene calls are TRBV3-1 and TRBJ2-5, with D unresolved. CDR3 in DNA: TGTGCCAGCAGATTCACAGACCCCCAAGAGACCCAGTACTTC. It specifies CASRFTDPQETQYF.